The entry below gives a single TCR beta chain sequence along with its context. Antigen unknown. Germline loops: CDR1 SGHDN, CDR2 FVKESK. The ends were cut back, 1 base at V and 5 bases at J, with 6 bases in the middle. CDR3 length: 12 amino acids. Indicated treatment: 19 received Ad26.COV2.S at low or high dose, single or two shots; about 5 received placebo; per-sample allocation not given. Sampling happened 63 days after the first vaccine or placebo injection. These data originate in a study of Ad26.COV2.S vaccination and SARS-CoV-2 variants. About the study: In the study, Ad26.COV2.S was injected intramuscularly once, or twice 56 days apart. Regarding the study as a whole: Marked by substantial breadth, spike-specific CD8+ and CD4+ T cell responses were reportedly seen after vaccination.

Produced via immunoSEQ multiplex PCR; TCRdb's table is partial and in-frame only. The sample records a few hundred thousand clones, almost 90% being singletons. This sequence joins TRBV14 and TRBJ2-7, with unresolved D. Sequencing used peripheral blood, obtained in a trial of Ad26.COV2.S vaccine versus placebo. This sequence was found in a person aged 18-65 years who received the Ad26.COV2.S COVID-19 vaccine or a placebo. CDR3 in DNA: TGTGCCAGCAGCCAAGTCGGAAACGAGCAGTACTTC. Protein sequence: CASSQVGNEQYF.